The 17 T cell receptor beta chains in this list originate from one sample, sequenced in a study of T cell changes during pregnancy in multiple sclerosis. Clones were read by immunoSEQ multiplex PCR, and TCRdb kept only the in-frame ones, dropping some. This table holds 65,000 to 85,000 clones, approximately 92% found once. The sequencing here drew on CD4+ T cells from peripheral blood mononuclear cells, taken before pregnancy. These receptors originate from a female donor with multiple sclerosis, enrolled in a pregnancy study.

This clone is a singleton in its sample. The rearrangement joins TRBV19 to TRBJ2-3, with 10 bases lining up with TRBD1. Trimming at V came to 6 bases and at J to 2 bases, leaving 8 bases not matched to a gene. Germline loops: CDR1 LNHDA, CDR2 SQIVND (reference sequence). The CDR3 is 16 residues long. The CDR3 reads CASSTRTGGVTDTQYF. The CDR3 DNA follows: TGTGCCAGTAGCACCCGGACAGGGGGTGTCACAGATACGCAGTATTTT. Full variable domain (outside the CDR3, taken from reference TRBV19 and TRBJ2-3): DGGITQSPKYLFRKEGQNVTLSCEQNLNHDAMYWYRQDPGQGLRLIYYSQIVNDFQKGDIAEGYSVSREKKESFPLTVTSAQKNPTAFYLCASSTRTGGVTDTQYFGPGTRLTVL.

This rearrangement joins TRBV28 to TRBJ2-7, with 8 bases fitting TRBD2. From germline, CDR1 is MDHEN and CDR2 SYDVKM. The CDR3 is made up of 15 amino acids. Trimming at V came to 6 bases and at J to 3 bases, leaving 10 bases not matched to a gene. The CDR3 spells CASSAAGTSHYEQYF. The CDR3 DNA reads TGTGCCAGCAGCGCTGCCGGGACTAGTCACTACGAGCAGTACTTC.

This sequence joins TRBV9 and TRBJ1-1, with TRBD1 matching 7 bases. Germline V gene sequence: CDR1 SGDLS, CDR2 YYNGEE. There are 15 residues in the CDR3. V shed 0 bases, J shed 3 bases, and the junction held 5 bases outside the gene matches. CDR3 amino acids: CASSVATGVDTEAFF. CDR3 nucleotide sequence: TGTGCCAGCAGCGTAGCTACAGGGGTGGACACTGAAGCTTTCTTT.

This chain joins TRBV10-3 and TRBJ2-7, with 8 positions matching TRBD1. The CDR3 runs to 15 residues. Trimming cost V 3 bases and J 0 bases; bases outside gene matches: 4. Germline-derived CDR1 and CDR2 are ENHRY and SYGVKD. CDR3 DNA sequence: TGTGCCATCAGTGACACAGGGGGAGGCTCCTACGAGCAGTACTTC. It translates to CAISDTGGGSYEQYF.

This clone was observed a handful of times. V usage is TRBV30 and J usage is TRBJ1-6, with 10 positions matching TRBD1. Per germline, CDR1 GTSNPN and CDR2 SVGIG (reference sequence). The CDR3 spans 13 residues. After removal of 4 bases from V and 8 bases from J, the junction contained 2 bases not matched to a gene. The CDR3 nucleotides read TGTGCCTGGACAGGGACAGGGGATTCACCCCTCCACTTT. It encodes CAWTGTGDSPLHF. The whole variable domain, remainder taken from reference TRBV30 and TRBJ1-6, is SQTIHQWPATLVQPVGSPLSLECTVEGTSNPNLYWYRQAAGRGLQLLFYSVGIGQISSEVPQNLSASRPQDRQFILSSKKLLLSDSGFYLCAWTGTGDSPLHFGNGTRLTVT.

The chain combines TRBV5-1 with TRBJ2-3; no clear D gene. Looked up from germline, CDR1 is SGHRS and CDR2 is YFSETQ. The V end was cut by 2 bases, the J end by 6 bases, with 13 bases between. This CDR3 is built from 14 residues. The CDR3 nucleotides read TGCGCCAGCAGCTTCACAGCCGTCCAGGATACGCAGTATTTT. It is translated as CASSFTAVQDTQYF.

The chain joins TRBV6-5 to TRBJ2-5, with D possibly TRBD2 on 6 matching bases. The CDR3 runs 13 residues. The ends were cut back, 5 bases at V and 9 bases at J, with 16 bases in the middle. Germline CDR1 and CDR2: MNHEY and SVGAGI. As DNA, the CDR3 is TGTGCCAGCAGTCCGGGGGTGCTCGGGGCCCAGTACTTC. Its translation is CASSPGVLGAQYF.

The J gene is TRBJ1-5, the V gene TRBV21-1; TRBD1, the table's D call, was not compared with the DNA. TRBV21-1 is a known pseudogene. The CDR3 covers 14 residues. The CDR3 bases are TGTGCCAGTCCGGGACAGATTAGCAATCAGCCCCAGCATTTT. This gives the protein CASPGQISNQPQHF.

This chain joins TRBV28 and TRBJ1-6; 8 bases fit TRBD1. The CDR3 length is 13 residues. J gave up 9 bases and V 3 bases, and 1 base lay outside the gene matches. Germline-derived CDR1 and CDR2 are MDHEN and SYDVKM. Written as DNA, the CDR3 is TGTGCCAGCAGTTTGGACAGGGCTTCACCCCTCCACTTT. This sequence encodes CASSLDRASPLHF.

The J gene is TRBJ1-3, the V gene TRBV10-2; tentative D call: TRBD1 (6 bases). V lost 5 bases and J lost 0, with 14 bases in between. The CDR3 contains 16 residues. Germline loops: CDR1 WSHSY, CDR2 SAAADI. CDR3 sequence reads: CASSISGHLSGNTIYF. CDR3 sequence (DNA): TGCGCCAGCAGTATTTCGGGACATCTCTCTGGAAACACCATATATTTT.

The chain has TRBV25-1 and TRBJ1-1; no clear D gene. V lost 4 bases, J lost 5 bases, and 17 bases lay in between. This CDR3 spans 15 amino acids. Germline values: CDR1 MGHDK, CDR2 SYGVNS. CDR3 residues: CASSGGPNSGTEAFF. The CDR3, as DNA: TGTGCCAGCAGTGGGGGTCCCAATTCGGGAACTGAAGCTTTCTTT.

This rearrangement joins TRBV7-3 to TRBJ2-1; tentatively, D is TRBD2 (6 bases). CDR3 length: 15 residues. CDR1 SGHTA and CDR2 FQGTGA come from the germline V gene. V lost 1 base to trimming and J lost 7 bases, with 14 bases between them. The CDR3, as DNA: TGTGCCAGCAGCTTAAACCGGGACGCGGGGAATGAGCAGTTCTTC. Its protein product is CASSLNRDAGNEQFF.

The V call is TRBV19, the J call TRBJ2-7; D possibly corresponds to TRBD1 (5 bases). V was pared by 3 bases and J by 3 bases, with 12 bases between. The V gene's germline CDR1 is LNHDA and CDR2 SQIVND (reference sequence). This CDR3 comprises 14 residues. The CDR3 region is CASSMAGSGYEQYF. The CDR3 DNA is TGTGCCAGTAGTATGGCAGGGTCCGGCTACGAGCAGTACTTC.

This chain uses TRBV28 with TRBJ1-4; TRBD1 aligns across 9 bases. V lost 4 bases to trimming and J lost 7 bases; unmatched junction nucleotides: 4. The V gene's germline CDR1 is MDHEN and CDR2 SYDVKM. This CDR3 region has 14 residues. The CDR3 spells CASSWGQGSEKLFF. The CDR3 coding sequence is TGTGCCAGCAGTTGGGGACAGGGTAGTGAAAAACTGTTTTTT.

The rearrangement joins TRBV9 to TRBJ1-3, with unresolved D. The germline V gene has CDR1 SGDLS and CDR2 YYNGEE. Trimming cost V 2 bases and J 0 bases, with 12 bases left between them. This CDR3 contains 16 residues. Written as DNA, the CDR3 is TGTGCCAGCAGCGTCACTAGCGCACTCTCTGGAAACACCATATATTTT. Encoded protein: CASSVTSALSGNTIYF.

This sequence joins TRBV18 and TRBJ2-7; D is unresolved. CDR1 is KGHSH, CDR2 LQKENI, per germline. V lost 2 bases and J 0 bases, leaving 11 bases between the germline ends. The CDR3 has 15 residues. This chain's CDR3 is CASSPDSWSSYEQYF. The CDR3 coding sequence is TGTGCCAGCTCACCAGACTCCTGGAGCTCCTACGAGCAGTACTTC.

The chain carries TRBV2 and TRBJ1-2, with a weak D call TRBD1 (6 bases). V was cut by 3 bases and J by 4 bases, with 12 bases left in between. This CDR3 comprises 14 residues. Germline lookup yields CDR1 SNHLY and CDR2 FYNNEI. CDR3 bases: TGTGCCAGCAGTGAGAGGGGGACAAGCTATGGCTACACCTTC. It translates to CASSERGTSYGYTF.